These T cell receptor beta chains were read from a single sample in a study of T cell responses to AZD1222 COVID-19 vaccine. Profiling relied on immunoSEQ multiplex PCR, and the TCRdb table lists in-frame clones only, not all of them. The table shows 100,000 or so clones, with 70% to 90% occurring only once. Sequences were derived from peripheral blood, sampled on day 0 of AZD1222 vaccination. These receptors all come from an adult in good health. CDR3s include the opening cysteine and the closing phenylalanine or tryptophan. A D gene is named only where the DNA matches it firmly. Clone size is shown for a subset of rows, as once, few, many or a class of expanded clone.

V gene: TRBV3-1/TRBV3-2
clone size: -
D gene: -
J gene: TRBJ1-2
CDR3 DNA: TGTGCCAGCAGCCGGACGGGGGTTGGCTACACCTTC
CDR3 protein: CASSRTGVGYTF

V gene: TRBV20-1
clone size: -
D gene: -
J gene: TRBJ1-6
CDR3 DNA: TGCAGTGCTAGTAGCTCAGGTGGGGGATTGAGACATTCACCCCTCCACTTT
CDR3 protein: CSASSSGGGLRHSPLHF

V gene: TRBV19
clone size: -
D gene: TRBD2
J gene: TRBJ2-3
CDR3 DNA: TGTGCCAGTAGTAGTAGCGGGGTCTCAGATACGCAGTATTTT
CDR3 protein: CASSSSGVSDTQYF

V gene: TRBV19
clone size: -
D gene: -
J gene: TRBJ2-7
CDR3 DNA: TGTGCCAGTAGTATAGGAGGAGGTACCTACGAGCAGTACTTC
CDR3 protein: CASSIGGGTYEQYF

V gene: TRBV9
clone size: -
D gene: -
J gene: TRBJ2-1
CDR3 DNA: TGTGCCAGCAGCGTATCTCCGGGAAGCAATGAGCAGTTCTTC
CDR3 protein: CASSVSPGSNEQFF

V gene: TRBV4-1
clone size: once
D gene: TRBD1
J gene: TRBJ1-2
CDR3 DNA: TGCGCCAGCAGCCAAGAACCGGGACAGGTCACCCTGCGCGCCTTCTATGGCTACACCTTC
CDR3 protein: CASSQEPGQVTLRAFYGYTF

V gene: TRBV10-3
clone size: -
D gene: -
J gene: TRBJ1-3
CDR3 DNA: TGTGCCACCACGACAGCCTACTCTGGAAACACCATATATTTT
CDR3 protein: CATTTAYSGNTIYF

V gene: TRBV2
clone size: -
D gene: -
J gene: TRBJ1-4
CDR3 DNA: TGTGCCAGCACCGTGCGGAGGTCTAATGAAAAACTGTTTTTT
CDR3 protein: CASTVRRSNEKLFF

V gene: TRBV7-8
clone size: few
D gene: -
J gene: TRBJ1-4
CDR3 DNA: TGTGCCAGCAGCCTAAAACGGGTCTCTGAAAAACTGTTTTTT
CDR3 protein: CASSLKRVSEKLFF

V gene: TRBV28
clone size: -
D gene: -
J gene: TRBJ2-3
CDR3 DNA: TGTGCCAGCAGTTCCCCCGGCGAGGGGGATACGCAGTATTTT
CDR3 protein: CASSSPGEGDTQYF

V gene: TRBV9
clone size: once
D gene: -
J gene: TRBJ2-1
CDR3 DNA: TGTGCCAGCAGCGTCGCGGGGGCGGAGAATGAGCAGTTCTTC
CDR3 protein: CASSVAGAENEQFF

V gene: TRBV2
clone size: -
D gene: TRBD1
J gene: TRBJ1-1
CDR3 DNA: TGTGCCAGCAGTGCCCTAGGACAGGGAGGTACTGAAGCTTTCTTT
CDR3 protein: CASSALGQGGTEAFF

V gene: TRBV12-3/TRBV12-4
clone size: -
D gene: -
J gene: TRBJ1-2
CDR3 DNA: TGTGCCAGCAGCCAGGGACTTAATAATGGCTACACCTTC
CDR3 protein: CASSQGLNNGYTF

V gene: TRBV19
clone size: -
D gene: TRBD1
J gene: TRBJ2-7
CDR3 DNA: TGTGCCAGTGCCTCCAATCAAGCCGGGACAGGGGGGTACTCCTACGAGCAGTACTTC
CDR3 protein: CASASNQAGTGGYSYEQYF

V gene: TRBV7-8
clone size: -
D gene: -
J gene: TRBJ1-2
CDR3 DNA: TGTGCCAGCAGCTTAGTCTCTTTACAGGGAAGCAATGGCTACACCTTC
CDR3 protein: CASSLVSLQGSNGYTF

V gene: TRBV25-1
clone size: -
D gene: -
J gene: TRBJ1-2
CDR3 DNA: TGTGCCAGCAGTCCCCGGGGGGGGAGCCCTAACTATGGCTACACCTTC
CDR3 protein: CASSPRGGSPNYGYTF

V gene: TRBV4-3
clone size: -
D gene: TRBD1
J gene: TRBJ1-1
CDR3 DNA: TGCGCCAGCAGCCATACAGGGGTGAACACTGAAGCTTTCTTT
CDR3 protein: CASSHTGVNTEAFF

V gene: TRBV7-2
clone size: -
D gene: TRBD1
J gene: TRBJ1-1
CDR3 DNA: TGTGCCAGCAGCTTAGCGGACAGGGTGCCCTTCCCTGAAGCTTTCTTT
CDR3 protein: CASSLADRVPFPEAFF

V gene: TRBV2
clone size: -
D gene: TRBD2
J gene: TRBJ2-1
CDR3 DNA: TGTGCCAGCAGGGATACTTTAGCGGGAGAGCAGTTCTTC
CDR3 protein: CASRDTLAGEQFF

V gene: TRBV7-2
clone size: -
D gene: -
J gene: TRBJ2-2
CDR3 DNA: TGTGCCAGCAGCTTAGCCCAGCACACCGGGGAGCTGTTTTTT
CDR3 protein: CASSLAQHTGELFF

V gene: TRBV19
clone size: -
D gene: TRBD1
J gene: TRBJ1-1
CDR3 DNA: TGTGCCAGTAGTATATTCCCCGGGACAGGGAACACTGAAGCTTTCTTT
CDR3 protein: CASSIFPGTGNTEAFF

V gene: TRBV5-4
clone size: once
D gene: TRBD2
J gene: TRBJ2-3
CDR3 DNA: TGTGCCAGCGTAGCGGGAGGGGCCCCAGATACGCAGTATTTT
CDR3 protein: CASVAGGAPDTQYF

V gene: TRBV14
clone size: once
D gene: -
J gene: TRBJ1-2
CDR3 DNA: TGTGCCAGCAGCTCCACCCAGGGCACCTTAAGCTGGGGCTACACCTTC
CDR3 protein: CASSSTQGTLSWGYTF

V gene: TRBV5-4
clone size: -
D gene: TRBD1
J gene: TRBJ1-4
CDR3 DNA: TGTGCCAGCAGCCCTGGCGACGGGACAGGGAAGAGGGAAAAACTGTTTTTT
CDR3 protein: CASSPGDGTGKREKLFF

V gene: TRBV27
clone size: -
D gene: TRBD1
J gene: TRBJ1-2
CDR3 DNA: TGTGCCAGCAGCGTGGACAGGGGGCGGGATGGCTACACCTTC
CDR3 protein: CASSVDRGRDGYTF

V gene: TRBV19
clone size: -
D gene: -
J gene: TRBJ1-4
CDR3 DNA: TGTGCCAGTATAAGGGGGTCAGGAACTAATGAAAAACTGTTTTTT
CDR3 protein: CASIRGSGTNEKLFF

V gene: TRBV9
clone size: -
D gene: -
J gene: TRBJ2-3
CDR3 DNA: TGTGCCAGCAGCGTAGAACAGGGAGGGAACACAGATACGCAGTATTTT
CDR3 protein: CASSVEQGGNTDTQYF

V gene: TRBV6-1
clone size: once
D gene: TRBD2
J gene: TRBJ2-2
CDR3 DNA: TGTGCCAGCAGTGAATATCCTAGCGGGAGGAACACCGGGGAGCTGTTTTTT
CDR3 protein: CASSEYPSGRNTGELFF

V gene: TRBV4-1
clone size: -
D gene: TRBD2
J gene: TRBJ2-4
CDR3 DNA: TGCGCCAGCAGCCAACGTAGCGGGGGGGACAAAAACATTCAGTACTTC
CDR3 protein: CASSQRSGGDKNIQYF

V gene: TRBV18
clone size: -
D gene: -
J gene: TRBJ1-6
CDR3 DNA: TGTGCCAGCTCACCAGGACAACCCCACTCCTATAATTCACCCCTCCACTTT
CDR3 protein: CASSPGQPHSYNSPLHF

V gene: TRBV24-1
clone size: -
D gene: -
J gene: TRBJ1-2
CDR3 DNA: TGTGCCACCAGTGATAACACCTATGGCTACACCTTC
CDR3 protein: CATSDNTYGYTF

V gene: TRBV13
clone size: -
D gene: TRBD2
J gene: TRBJ2-3
CDR3 DNA: TGTGCCAGCAGCCCCCAAAAACTAGCGGGAGTCGGAGACACAGATACGCAGTATTTT
CDR3 protein: CASSPQKLAGVGDTDTQYF

V gene: TRBV4-3
clone size: -
D gene: -
J gene: TRBJ2-5
CDR3 DNA: TGCGCCAGCAGCCCCGGAGGGGTAATAGGGACCCAGTACTTC
CDR3 protein: CASSPGGVIGTQYF

V gene: TRBV6-2/TRBV6-3
clone size: -
D gene: -
J gene: TRBJ1-5
CDR3 DNA: TGTGCCAGCAGTTACGTGGGTAGACAGCCCCAGCATTTT
CDR3 protein: CASSYVGRQPQHF

V gene: TRBV6-1
clone size: -
D gene: -
J gene: TRBJ1-1
CDR3 DNA: TGTGCCAGCAGTGAGGCACAGGGAAACACTGAAGCTTTCTTT
CDR3 protein: CASSEAQGNTEAFF

V gene: TRBV18
clone size: -
D gene: -
J gene: TRBJ1-1
CDR3 DNA: TGTGCCAGCTCACCCGGCCTACCAGGGAGGGGAGACACTGAAGCTTTCTTT
CDR3 protein: CASSPGLPGRGDTEAFF